This is a list of T cell receptor beta chains from one sample in a study of blood T cell repertoires in COVID-19. Sequencing was performed with immunoSEQ multiplex PCR; in TCRdb, only in-frame clones are kept and a portion is missing. The sample holds about 300,000 clones, around 87% seen once. Sequences were obtained from PBMCs or T cells enriched from blood (not recorded which). The receptor source for this set is a woman between 18 and 29 years old with acute COVID-19. CDR3s include the opening cysteine and the closing phenylalanine or tryptophan.

j_call | v_call | cdr3_aa
TRBJ2-7 | TRBV9 | CASSESANGLANYEQYF
TRBJ2-7 | TRBV28 | CASRPRRGVAEQYF
TRBJ2-1 | TRBV11-3 | CASRLGQGVQRASYNEQFF
TRBJ1-1 | TRBV11-2 | CASSFRTGVNTEAFF
TRBJ1-2 | TRBV24-1 | CATSVGSWGYTF
TRBJ1-2 | TRBV15 | CATSTPRPGVPPNYGYTF
TRBJ2-1 | TRBV7-3 | CASSPGGINEQFF
TRBJ1-5 | TRBV27 | CASSLSAAGNQPQHF
TRBJ1-5 | TRBV28 | CASSTTGGGNQPQHF
TRBJ2-7 | TRBV19 | CATKGTSVSYEQYF
TRBJ2-5 | TRBV28 | CASIGGSETQYF
TRBJ2-5 | TRBV7-7 | CASSLGPAGVGETQYF
TRBJ1-4 | TRBV2 | CASSVGGEANEKLFF
TRBJ1-6 | TRBV9 | CASSVWTDNNSPLHF
TRBJ1-2 | TRBV18 | CASSPGQGVTYNYGYTF
TRBJ2-3 | TRBV15 | CATSSSGTSTDTQYF
TRBJ1-1 | TRBV5-4 | CASSAGTPGFTEAFF
TRBJ1-5 | TRBV18 | CASSPLSGGDQPQHF
TRBJ1-5 | TRBV14 | CASSQDSSHLSGDRVGQPQHF
TRBJ2-2 | TRBV9 | CASSTNSGSGTGELFF